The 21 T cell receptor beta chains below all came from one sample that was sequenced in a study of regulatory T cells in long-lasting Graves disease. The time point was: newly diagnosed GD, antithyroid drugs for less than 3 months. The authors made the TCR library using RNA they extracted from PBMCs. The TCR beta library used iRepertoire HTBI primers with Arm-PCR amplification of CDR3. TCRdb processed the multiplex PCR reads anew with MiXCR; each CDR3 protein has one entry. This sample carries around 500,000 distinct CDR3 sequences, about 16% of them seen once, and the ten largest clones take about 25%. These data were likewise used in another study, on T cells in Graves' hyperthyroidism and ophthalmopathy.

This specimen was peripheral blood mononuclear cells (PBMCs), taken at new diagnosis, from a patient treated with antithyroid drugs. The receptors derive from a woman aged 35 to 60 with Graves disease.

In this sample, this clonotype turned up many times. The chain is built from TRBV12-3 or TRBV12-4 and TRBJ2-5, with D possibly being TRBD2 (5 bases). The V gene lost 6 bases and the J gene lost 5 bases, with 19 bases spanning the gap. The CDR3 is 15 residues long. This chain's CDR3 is CASRKGQAGRETQYF. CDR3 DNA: TGTGCCAGCAGAAAAGGTCAGGCGGGCCGCGAGACCCAGTACTTC.

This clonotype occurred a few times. In DNA, the CDR3 is TGTGCCAGCAGCTTGCCACTAGCGGGGGAATCAGATACGCAGTATTTT. Encoded protein: CASSLPLAGESDTQYF. The J gene is TRBJ2-3, the V gene TRBV7-3; TRBD2 agrees at 11 bases. The length of the CDR3 is 16 residues. Germline CDR1 and CDR2: SGHTA and FQGTGA. V shed 3 bases and J 4 bases; nucleotides not matched to a gene: 6.

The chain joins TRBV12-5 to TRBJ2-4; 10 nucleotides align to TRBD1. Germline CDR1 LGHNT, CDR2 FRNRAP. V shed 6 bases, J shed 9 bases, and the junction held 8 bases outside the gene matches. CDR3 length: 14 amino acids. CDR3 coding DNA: TGTGCTAGTGGCCCCCGGGACAGGGGACGCATTCAGTACTTC. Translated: CASGPRDRGRIQYF.

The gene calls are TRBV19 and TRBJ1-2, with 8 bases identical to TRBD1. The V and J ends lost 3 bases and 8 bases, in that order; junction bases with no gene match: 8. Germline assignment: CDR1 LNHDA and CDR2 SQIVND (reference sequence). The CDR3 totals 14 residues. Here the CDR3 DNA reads TGTGCCAGTAGTATGTCCAGGGGGCGTCGCGGCTACACCTTC. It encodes CASSMSRGRRGYTF.

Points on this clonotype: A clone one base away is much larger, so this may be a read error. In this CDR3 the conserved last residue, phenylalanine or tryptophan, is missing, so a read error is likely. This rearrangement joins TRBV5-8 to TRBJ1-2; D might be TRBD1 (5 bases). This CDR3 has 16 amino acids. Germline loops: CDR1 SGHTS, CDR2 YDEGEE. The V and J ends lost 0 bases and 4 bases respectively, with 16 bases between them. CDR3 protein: CASSLEQGVVVYGYTS. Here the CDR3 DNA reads TGTGCCAGCAGCTTGGAGCAGGGAGTTGTCGTCTATGGCTACACCTCC.

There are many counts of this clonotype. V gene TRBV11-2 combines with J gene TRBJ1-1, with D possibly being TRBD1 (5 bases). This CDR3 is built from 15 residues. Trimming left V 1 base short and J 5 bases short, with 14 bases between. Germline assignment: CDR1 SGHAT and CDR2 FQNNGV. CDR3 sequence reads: CASSLAGMGQTEAFF. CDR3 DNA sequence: TGTGCCAGCAGCTTAGCGGGGATGGGGCAAACTGAAGCTTTCTTT.

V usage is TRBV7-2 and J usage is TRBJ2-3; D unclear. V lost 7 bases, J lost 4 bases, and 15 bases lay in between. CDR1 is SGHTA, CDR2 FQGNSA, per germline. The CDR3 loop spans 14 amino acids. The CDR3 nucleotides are TGTGCCAGCACCGGACCTCCTATAGCAGATACGCAGTATTTT. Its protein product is CASTGPPIADTQYF.

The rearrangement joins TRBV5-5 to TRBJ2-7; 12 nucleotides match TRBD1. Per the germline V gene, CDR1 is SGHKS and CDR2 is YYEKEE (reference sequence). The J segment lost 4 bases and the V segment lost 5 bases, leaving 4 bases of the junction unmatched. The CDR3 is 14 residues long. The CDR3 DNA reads TGTGCCAGCAGGGGACAGGGGGCAAAATACGAGCAGTACTTC. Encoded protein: CASRGQGAKYEQYF.

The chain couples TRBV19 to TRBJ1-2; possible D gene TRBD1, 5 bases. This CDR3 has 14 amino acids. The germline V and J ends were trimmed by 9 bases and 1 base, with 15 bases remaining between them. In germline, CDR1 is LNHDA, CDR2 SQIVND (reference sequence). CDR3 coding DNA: TGTGCCAGCAGCGAGGGACGCTTTAACTATGGCTACACCTTC. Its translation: CASSEGRFNYGYTF.

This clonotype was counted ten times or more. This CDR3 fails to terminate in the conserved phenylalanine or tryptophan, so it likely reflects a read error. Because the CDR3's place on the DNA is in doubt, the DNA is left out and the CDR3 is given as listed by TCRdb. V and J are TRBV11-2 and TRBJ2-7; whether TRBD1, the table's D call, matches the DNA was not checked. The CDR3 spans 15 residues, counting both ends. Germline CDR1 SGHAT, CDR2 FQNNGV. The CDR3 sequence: CASSSGSAPTAVHYL.

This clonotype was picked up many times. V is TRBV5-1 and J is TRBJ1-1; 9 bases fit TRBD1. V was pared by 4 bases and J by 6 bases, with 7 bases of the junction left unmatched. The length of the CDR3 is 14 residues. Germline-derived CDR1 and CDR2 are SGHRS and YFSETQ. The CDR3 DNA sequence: TGCGCCAGCAGCCCCCGGGACAGGGCGGCTGAAGCTTTCTTT. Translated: CASSPRDRAAEAFF.

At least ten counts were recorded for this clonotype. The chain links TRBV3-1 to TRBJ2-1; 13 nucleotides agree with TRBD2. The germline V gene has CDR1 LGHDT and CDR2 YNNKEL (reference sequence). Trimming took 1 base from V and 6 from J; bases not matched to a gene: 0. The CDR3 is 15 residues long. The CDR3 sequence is CASSQGTSGGNEQFF. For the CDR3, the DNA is TGTGCCAGCAGCCAAGGGACTAGCGGGGGCAATGAGCAGTTCTTC.

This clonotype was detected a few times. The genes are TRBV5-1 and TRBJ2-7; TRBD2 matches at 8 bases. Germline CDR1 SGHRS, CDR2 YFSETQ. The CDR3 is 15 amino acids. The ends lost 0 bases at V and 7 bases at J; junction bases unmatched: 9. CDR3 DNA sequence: TGCGCCAGCAGCTTGGAGGCCGGGGGGGCTTGGGAGCAGTACTTC. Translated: CASSLEAGGAWEQYF.

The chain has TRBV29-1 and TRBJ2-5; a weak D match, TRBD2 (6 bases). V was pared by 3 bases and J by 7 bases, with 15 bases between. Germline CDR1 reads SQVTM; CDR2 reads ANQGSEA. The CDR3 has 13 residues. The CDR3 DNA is TGCAGCGTTGATCTCGGGGGACGCGGGACCCAGTACTTC. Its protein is CSVDLGGRGTQYF.

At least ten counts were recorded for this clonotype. In DNA, the CDR3 is TGCAGTGCAACCAAACACGCTGAATACGAGCAGTACTTC. Translated: CSATKHAEYEQYF. The chain carries TRBV20-1 and TRBJ2-7; D remains ambiguous. Germline values: CDR1 DFQATT, CDR2 SNEGSKA (reference sequence). The length of the CDR3 is 13 residues. The germline V and J ends were trimmed by 6 bases and 4 bases, with 16 bases remaining between them.

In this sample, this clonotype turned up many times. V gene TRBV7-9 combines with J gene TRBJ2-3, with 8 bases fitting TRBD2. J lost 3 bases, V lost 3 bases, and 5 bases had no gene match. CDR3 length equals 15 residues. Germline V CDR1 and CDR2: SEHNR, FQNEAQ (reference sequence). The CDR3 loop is CASSFAGGITDTQYF. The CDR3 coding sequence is TGTGCCAGCAGCTTCGCGGGGGGCATAACAGATACGCAGTATTTT. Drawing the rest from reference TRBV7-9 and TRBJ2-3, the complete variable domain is DTGVSQNPRHKITKRGQNVTFRCDPISEHNRLYWYRQTLGQGPEFLTYFQNEAQLEKSRLLSDRFSAERPKGSFSTLEIQRTEQGDSAMYLCASSFAGGITDTQYFGPGTRLTVL.

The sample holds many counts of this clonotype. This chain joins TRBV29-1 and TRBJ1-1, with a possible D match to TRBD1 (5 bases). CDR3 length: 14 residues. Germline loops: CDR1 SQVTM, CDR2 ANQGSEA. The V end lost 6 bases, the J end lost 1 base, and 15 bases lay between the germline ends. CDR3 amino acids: CSVGVAARNTEAFF. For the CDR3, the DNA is TGCAGCGTGGGGGTGGCCGCCAGGAACACTGAAGCTTTCTTT.

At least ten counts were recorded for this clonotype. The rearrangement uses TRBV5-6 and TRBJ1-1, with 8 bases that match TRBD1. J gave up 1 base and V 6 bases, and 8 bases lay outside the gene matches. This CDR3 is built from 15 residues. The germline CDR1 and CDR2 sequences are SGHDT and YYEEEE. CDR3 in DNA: TGTGCCAGCACAGCAACAGGGGGGAGGAACACTGAAGCTTTCTTT. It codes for CASTATGGRNTEAFF.

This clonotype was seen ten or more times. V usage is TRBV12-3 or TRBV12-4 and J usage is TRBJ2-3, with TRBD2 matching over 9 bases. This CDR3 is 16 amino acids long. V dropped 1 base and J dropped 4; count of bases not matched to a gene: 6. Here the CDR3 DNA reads TGTGCCAGCAGTTTAGTCCGCGGGGGGGTCGCAGATACGCAGTATTTT. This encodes CASSLVRGGVADTQYF.

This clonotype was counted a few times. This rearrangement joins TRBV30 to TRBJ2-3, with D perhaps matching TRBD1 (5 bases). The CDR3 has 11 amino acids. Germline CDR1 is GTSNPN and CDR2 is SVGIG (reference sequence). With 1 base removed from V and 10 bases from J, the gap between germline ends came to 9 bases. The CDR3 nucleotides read TGTGCCTGGAGTGCAGGGTTGTCGCAGTATTTT. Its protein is CAWSAGLSQYF.

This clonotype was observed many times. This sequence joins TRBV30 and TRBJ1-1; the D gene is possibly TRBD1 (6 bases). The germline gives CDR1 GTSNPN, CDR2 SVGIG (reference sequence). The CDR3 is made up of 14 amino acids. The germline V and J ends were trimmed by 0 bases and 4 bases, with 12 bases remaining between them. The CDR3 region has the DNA TGTGCCTGGAGTGTGGGAGGGGGAGGCACTGAAGCTTTCTTT. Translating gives CAWSVGGGGTEAFF. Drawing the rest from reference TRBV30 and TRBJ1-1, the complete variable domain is SQTIHQWPATLVQPVGSPLSLECTVEGTSNPNLYWYRQAAGRGLQLLFYSVGIGQISSEVPQNLSASRPQDRQFILSSKKLLLSDSGFYLCAWSVGGGGTEAFFGQGTRLTVV.